The next 25 T cell receptor beta chains were all read from a single sample in a study of cytomegalovirus exposure and HLA in healthy donors (dated by TCRdb to about 2017). The library relied on the immunoSEQ multiplex PCR assay. For the multiplex PCR, a mixture combining 60 forward primers for TCR Vbeta segments and 13 reverse primers for TCR Jbeta segments was used. In its TCRdb copy, this immuneACCESS table keeps in-frame sequences only and misses some clones. Where compared with another copy, unresolved V genes explain less than half of these, and the others have no known cause. This sample has over 65,000 clones in its table, and roughly 80% of those were observed once. The ten largest clones capture about 7% of the sample. Sequencing was performed on PBMCs. Source of these receptors: a woman in her forties in good health and CMV-seronegative.

J is TRBJ1-1 and V is TRBV18; D remains unclear. V was cut by 2 bases and J by 1 base, with 17 bases left in between. This CDR3 has 17 residues. Germline lookup yields CDR1 KGHSH and CDR2 LQKENI. CDR3 nucleotide sequence: TGTGCCAGCTCACCAAAGTCCGGGGATATAGAGAACACTGAAGCTTTCTTT. Translating it yields CASSPKSGDIENTEAFF.

This clone was observed once. V gene TRBV5-5 combines with J gene TRBJ1-5, with 7 bases lining up with TRBD1. The CDR3 is made up of 16 amino acids. J was trimmed by 1 base and V by 4 bases; bases with no gene match: 8. CDR1 and CDR2 from the germline V gene are SGHKS and YYEKEE (reference sequence). The CDR3 sequence: CASSPDRRGSNQPQHF. The CDR3 DNA follows: TGTGCCAGCAGCCCCGACCGCAGGGGGAGCAATCAGCCCCAGCATTTT.

J is TRBJ2-3 and V is TRBV20-1; D is possibly TRBD2 (5 bases). With 6 bases removed from V and 4 bases from J, the gap between germline ends came to 8 bases. Germline V gene data show CDR1 as DFQATT and CDR2 as SNEGSKA (reference sequence). The CDR3 is 11 residues long. CDR3 coding DNA: TGCAGTGCCGACGGGGCAGATACGCAGTATTTT. This codes for CSADGADTQYF.

The chain carries TRBV28 and TRBJ2-7; 8 positions agree with TRBD1. Germline CDR1 is MDHEN and CDR2 is SYDVKM. V shed 4 bases and J 3 bases; nucleotides not matched to a gene: 14. The CDR3 loop spans 17 amino acids. DNA of the CDR3: TGTGCCAGCAGTTCATCCCAGGGGGCAGTTTTAATCTACGAGCAGTACTTC. Translation gives CASSSSQGAVLIYEQYF.

The V call is TRBV2, the J call TRBJ1-2, with unresolved D. The CDR3 length is 13 residues. The germline V and J ends were trimmed by 5 bases and 3 bases, with 10 bases remaining between them. Per the germline V gene, CDR1 is SNHLY and CDR2 is FYNNEI. The CDR3 coding sequence is TGTGCCAGCAGTAAGGAGGAACACTATGGCTACACCTTC. Its translation: CASSKEEHYGYTF.

CDR3 protein: CASSWDRDSGNTIYF. The CDR3 bases are TGTGCCAGTAGTTGGGACAGGGACTCTGGAAACACCATATATTTT. The gene calls are TRBV19 and TRBJ1-3; 9 bases agree with TRBD1. The junction had 2 bases not matched to a gene; V was cut back by 5 bases and J by 0 bases. CDR1 and CDR2 from the germline V gene are LNHDA and SQIVND (reference sequence). This CDR3 is built from 15 residues.

This clone was detected only a few times. The rearrangement links TRBV9 to TRBJ2-2; 7 bases agree with TRBD1. The length of the CDR3 is 17 residues. Losses at the gene ends were 0 bases for V and 1 base for J; bases not matched to a gene: 6. Germline CDR1 reads SGDLS; CDR2 reads YYNGEE. CDR3 coding DNA: TGTGCCAGCAGCGTAGGCGTACAGGGGTTGAACACCGGGGAGCTGTTTTTT. Translated, it gives CASSVGVQGLNTGELFF. The full variable domain, in which reference TRBV9 and TRBJ2-2 provide the parts outside the CDR3, is DSGVTQTPKHLITATGQRVTLRCSPRSGDLSVYWYQQSLDQGLQFLIQYYNGEERAKGNILERFSAQQFPDLHSELNLSSLELGDSALYFCASSVGVQGLNTGELFFGEGSRLTVL.

This chain links TRBV28 with TRBJ1-2; TRBD1 matches at 7 bases. In germline, CDR1 is MDHEN, CDR2 SYDVKM. V was pared by 4 bases and J by 1 base, with 9 bases of the junction left unmatched. There are 16 residues in the CDR3. This CDR3 reads CASSSHGGQVNYGYTF. The CDR3 region has the DNA TGTGCCAGCAGTTCGCACGGCGGACAGGTTAACTATGGCTACACCTTC.

This sequence joins TRBV27 and TRBJ2-7, with D tentatively TRBD1 (6 bases). This CDR3 contains 16 residues. Germline V gives CDR1 MNHEY, CDR2 SMNVEV (reference sequence). Trimming removed 0 bases from V and 4 bases from J, with 16 bases in between. CDR3 loop: CASSLSAGTFRYEQYF. CDR3 nucleotides: TGTGCCAGCAGTTTATCCGCCGGGACATTTAGATACGAGCAGTACTTC.

The V gene is TRBV5-5, the J gene TRBJ2-5; D is perhaps TRBD2 (6 bases). Trimming removed 3 bases from V and 5 bases from J, with 11 bases in between. The length of the CDR3 is 13 residues. From germline, CDR1 is SGHKS and CDR2 YYEKEE (reference sequence). CDR3 coding DNA: TGTGCCAGCAGCTGGGCTAGCGAGGAGACCCAGTACTTC. It codes for CASSWASEETQYF.

The chain combines TRBV28 with TRBJ2-7; 7 nucleotides agree with TRBD2. The V gene's germline CDR1 is MDHEN and CDR2 SYDVKM. The CDR3 contains 15 residues. Trimming cost V 6 bases and J 6 bases; bases outside gene matches: 14. CDR3 loop: CASSLKRGIVGEQYF. CDR3 nucleotides: TGTGCCAGCAGCCTCAAGCGGGGAATAGTGGGCGAGCAGTACTTC.

This clone was seen only once. The chain uses TRBV15 and TRBJ2-5; D is possibly TRBD2 (5 bases). Trimming pared 0 bases from V and 6 bases from J, leaving 17 bases between. There are 16 residues in the CDR3. Germline lookup yields CDR1 LNHNV and CDR2 YYDKDF (reference sequence). CDR3 loop: CATSRDLGPRGKTQYF. DNA for the CDR3: TGTGCCACCAGCAGAGATCTCGGGCCGAGAGGGAAGACCCAGTACTTC.

The chain recombines TRBV11-3 with TRBJ1-3; TRBD1 might be the D (6 bases). This CDR3 comprises 14 residues. The ends were cut back, 3 bases at V and 4 bases at J, with 10 bases in the middle. Germline V gene sequence: CDR1 SGHNT, CDR2 YENEEA. The CDR3 reads CASSFGGVGNTIYF. The CDR3, as DNA: TGTGCCAGCAGCTTTGGGGGCGTCGGAAACACCATATATTTT.

This clone appeared a few times. The CDR3 loop is CASSPYTGNTIYF. The CDR3 region has the DNA TGTGCCAGCAGTCCCTACACCGGGAACACCATATATTTT. The gene calls are TRBV6-6 and TRBJ1-3; D not resolved. Germline loops: CDR1 MNHNY, CDR2 SVGAGI (reference sequence). Trimming removed 5 bases from V and 7 bases from J, with 12 bases in between. This CDR3 region has 13 residues.

This sequence joins TRBV19 and TRBJ1-6; D is perhaps TRBD1 (6 bases). The CDR3 sequence is 14 residues long. The V and J ends lost 9 bases and 5 bases respectively, with 14 bases between them. Per the germline V gene, CDR1 is LNHDA and CDR2 is SQIVND (reference sequence). CDR3 nucleotides: TGTGCCAGCCGCTCCGGACAGAATAATTCACCCCTCCACTTT. The encoded protein is CASRSGQNNSPLHF.

This clone showed up just a few times. The gene calls are TRBV6-5 and TRBJ2-1; D uncertain. This CDR3 contains 14 residues. V was clipped by 2 bases and J by 5 bases, with 10 bases between them. Germline CDR1 MNHEY, CDR2 SVGAGI. This chain's CDR3 is CASSYQTPDNEQFF. CDR3 in DNA: TGTGCCAGCAGTTACCAAACCCCAGACAATGAGCAGTTCTTC.

The V call is TRBV6-5, the J call TRBJ2-7; weak D call: TRBD1 (6 bases). The V end was cut by 6 bases, the J end by 3 bases, with 12 bases between. Germline V gene lookup returns CDR1 MNHEY and CDR2 SVGAGI. This CDR3 contains 13 residues. CDR3 amino acids: CASRETGGYEQYF. In DNA form, the CDR3 reads TGTGCCAGCAGGGAGACAGGTGGCTACGAGCAGTACTTC.

The rearrangement joins TRBV4-3 to TRBJ2-1, with TRBD2 identical over 15 bases. Germline values: CDR1 LGHNA, CDR2 YSLEER. After removal of 0 bases from V and 1 base from J, the junction contained 1 base not matched to a gene. The CDR3 length is 18 residues. CDR3 protein: CASSQEGLAGGSYNEQFF. In DNA, the CDR3 is TGCGCCAGCAGCCAAGAGGGACTAGCGGGAGGATCCTACAATGAGCAGTTCTTC.

The CDR3 DNA reads TGTGCCAGCAGTGCAGCAGGGCTTAGGGGCGGGGAGCTGTTTTTT. This gives the protein CASSAAGLRGGELFF. This chain connects TRBV11-2 to TRBJ2-2; D is possibly TRBD1 (5 bases). This CDR3 is built from 15 residues. V lost 6 bases and J lost 7, with 18 bases in between. Germline V lookup: CDR1 SGHAT, CDR2 FQNNGV.

The V gene is TRBV9, the J gene TRBJ1-4; TRBD1 matches 9 bases. In germline, CDR1 is SGDLS, CDR2 YYNGEE. This CDR3 spans 17 amino acids. Losses at the gene ends were 3 bases for V and 5 bases for J; bases not matched to a gene: 11. The DNA of the CDR3 is TGTGCCAGCAGCGGCTCTACAGGGGGCCGCTTCAATGAAAAACTGTTTTTT. This encodes CASSGSTGGRFNEKLFF.

The chain links TRBV5-5 to TRBJ2-1; 7 bases fit TRBD1. The CDR3 contains 15 residues. The V gene's germline CDR1 is SGHKS and CDR2 YYEKEE (reference sequence). The junction had 4 bases not matched to a gene; V was cut back by 0 bases and J by 4 bases. The CDR3 region has the DNA TGTGCCAGCAGCTTGGACAGGGGCCAATACAATGAGCAGTTCTTC. Protein: CASSLDRGQYNEQFF.

This rearrangement joins TRBV5-4 to TRBJ2-2; 7 bases are a match to TRBD1. Trimming removed 4 bases from V and 2 bases from J; junction bases left unmatched: 14. CDR3 length equals 18 residues. Germline lookup yields CDR1 SGHNT and CDR2 YYREEE (reference sequence). The CDR3 reads CASSPQGPTGHNTGELFF. As DNA, the CDR3 is TGTGCCAGCAGCCCACAGGGGCCAACGGGACATAACACCGGGGAGCTGTTTTTT.

The chain combines TRBV7-9 with TRBJ1-2; 9 nucleotides match TRBD1. The CDR3 length is 14 residues. V was clipped by 1 base and J by 6 bases; unmatched bases: 3. Germline V gives CDR1 SEHNR, CDR2 FQNEAQ (reference sequence). CDR3 bases: TGTGCCAGCAGCTTAGTCACAGGGGGCAATGGCTACACCTTC. Translated, it gives CASSLVTGGNGYTF.

The chain has TRBV15 and TRBJ2-7; 13 nucleotides line up with TRBD2. Germline V gene sequence: CDR1 LNHNV, CDR2 YYDKDF (reference sequence). The V gene end was trimmed by 8 bases and the J gene end by 3 bases; junction bases not matched to a gene: 13. This CDR3 has 17 residues. Here the CDR3 reads CATGSGTSGNYFYEQYF. The CDR3 DNA reads TGTGCCACCGGGTCCGGGACTAGCGGGAACTACTTCTACGAGCAGTACTTC.

This CDR3 is CASSLDLGTNQLSSGNTIYF. For the CDR3, the DNA is TGTGCCAGCAGCTTAGATTTGGGGACAAACCAACTGAGCTCTGGAAACACCATATATTTT. The genes are TRBV11-2 and TRBJ1-3; maybe TRBD1 (6 bases). Trimming shortened V by 0 bases and J by 0 bases, and 21 bases separated the two germline ends. The CDR3 is 20 amino acids. Germline values: CDR1 SGHAT, CDR2 FQNNGV.